A selection of T cell receptor beta chains follows, all from one sample in a study of metastatic and nonmetastatic thyroid tumors. TCRdb re-called the PCR reads with MiXCR. The repertoire holds tens of thousands of clones, with around 17% as singletons. The sequencing input was blood. The receptor source for this set is a female donor with papillary thyroid cancer or a benign thyroid nodule (not recorded which). Some clones in this sample may be carry-over from other donors' samples. The conserved cysteine and the conserved F or W are not part of the CDR3 here. Fields, in order: CDR3 protein, V gene.

cdr3_aa: ASSSTGIGETQY
v_call: TRBV7-8

cdr3_aa: ASRPGLAKYEQY
v_call: TRBV6-4

cdr3_aa: ASSVDGFVNQPQH
v_call: TRBV9

cdr3_aa: ASSLDQPQH
v_call: TRBV28

cdr3_aa: ASSTDSLEQY
v_call: TRBV12-3/TRBV12-4

cdr3_aa: ASSLRGVETQY
v_call: TRBV7-9

cdr3_aa: ASSLLNAGGTAF
v_call: TRBV7-9

cdr3_aa: ASSLSRGDEQF
v_call: TRBV5-3

cdr3_aa: SVEDSTGETQY
v_call: TRBV29-1

cdr3_aa: ASSPKQGAPRAADTQY
v_call: TRBV6-5

cdr3_aa: ARGGGAGQPQH
v_call: TRBV28

cdr3_aa: SVRKPGQVSYEQY
v_call: TRBV29-1

cdr3_aa: ASSLPGLTDEQF
v_call: TRBV7-8

cdr3_aa: ASSERFGEQY
v_call: TRBV2

cdr3_aa: ASSLSGTTISYNEQF
v_call: TRBV27

cdr3_aa: AWSGGKQADYEQY
v_call: TRBV30

cdr3_aa: SLRHETGRRNEQY
v_call: TRBV20-1

cdr3_aa: ASSRARGIGANVLT
v_call: TRBV15

cdr3_aa: ASSPQGYRDTEAF
v_call: TRBV18

cdr3_aa: SAGLNTEAF
v_call: TRBV20-1

cdr3_aa: ANSSSPDGSQY
v_call: TRBV10-1

cdr3_aa: ASNRDRGEKLF
v_call: TRBV28

cdr3_aa: ASSQRGRYGYT
v_call: TRBV4-2

cdr3_aa: ASTYDLGRGDYT
v_call: TRBV6-1

cdr3_aa: ASSMGQPYEQY
v_call: TRBV9

cdr3_aa: ASVGTVEGEQY
v_call: TRBV6-1

cdr3_aa: ATRSRMDEKLF
v_call: TRBV19

cdr3_aa: ATSDPARDRGPDTQY
v_call: TRBV24-1

cdr3_aa: ASTDDPGAGGEKLF
v_call: TRBV5-5

cdr3_aa: ASSFSTGRESPLH
v_call: TRBV5-1

cdr3_aa: ASSDRGLLSYEQY
v_call: TRBV6-1

cdr3_aa: SAKQDGYT
v_call: TRBV29-1

cdr3_aa: APIGLGTASGVYGYT
v_call: TRBV24-1

cdr3_aa: ASSTGRGYEQY
v_call: TRBV7-2

cdr3_aa: ASSYGEAQPQH
v_call: TRBV6-5

cdr3_aa: ATRQGKTTDTQY
v_call: TRBV2

cdr3_aa: ASSESGRLSETQY
v_call: TRBV28

cdr3_aa: ATSAPSWRAGASQDTQY
v_call: TRBV24-1

cdr3_aa: ASNDGTGGTEAF
v_call: TRBV5-1

cdr3_aa: ASSTSAGGSYNEQF
v_call: TRBV12-3/TRBV12-4

cdr3_aa: ASSQAGVSGNTIY
v_call: TRBV14

cdr3_aa: ASSEISGPYEQY
v_call: TRBV10-1

cdr3_aa: ASSAQTGVSTDTQY
v_call: TRBV12-3/TRBV12-4

cdr3_aa: ASSFGHGLGSEQF
v_call: TRBV9

cdr3_aa: ASSRAGPQETQY
v_call: TRBV5-4

cdr3_aa: ASSYTSGGRYEQF
v_call: TRBV3-1

cdr3_aa: ASSLWACGTNPYEQY
v_call: TRBV28

cdr3_aa: ASSYGGGAWSYNEQF
v_call: TRBV6-4

cdr3_aa: ASSPPRLAGGETQY
v_call: TRBV3-1

cdr3_aa: ASTISGANVLT
v_call: TRBV7-2

cdr3_aa: SVAGQGRDEQF
v_call: TRBV29-1

cdr3_aa: ASSLEGQRGDEQF
v_call: TRBV11-1

cdr3_aa: ASSLGFRGRETQY
v_call: TRBV28

cdr3_aa: ASSEQGSRTDTQY
v_call: TRBV27

cdr3_aa: SASGTGYTDTQY
v_call: TRBV20-1